The rows below give T cell receptor beta chains drawn from one sample of a study of Ad26.COV2.S vaccination and SARS-CoV-2 variants. This table comes from immunoSEQ multiplex PCR, and its TCRdb copy is limited to in-frame clones, with some not included. This table has about 350,000 clones, around 89% appearing once. Sample: peripheral blood, taken in a trial of Ad26.COV2.S vaccine versus placebo. These receptors all stem from a person aged 18-65 years who received the Ad26.COV2.S COVID-19 vaccine or a placebo. CDR3s include the opening cysteine and the closing phenylalanine or tryptophan. D genes are given only for firm matches. The size entry is marked missing in some rows and otherwise reads once, few, many or a size class.

V	D	size	J	CDR3	DNA
TRBV10-3	NA	NA	TRBJ1-1	CAISDGGRDSEAFF	TGTGCCATCAGTGACGGCGGCAGGGACTCTGAAGCTTTCTTT
TRBV24-1	TRBD2	NA	TRBJ2-1	CATSDHGGIRDNEQFF	TGTGCCACCAGTGATCACGGGGGGATTCGTGACAATGAGCAGTTCTTC
TRBV28	NA	NA	TRBJ2-6	CASSFSGYGANVLTF	TGTGCCAGCAGTTTCTCAGGGTATGGGGCCAACGTCCTGACTTTC
TRBV25-1	NA	NA	TRBJ1-2	CASSEYGGYGYTF	TGTGCCAGCAGTGAATACGGGGGCTATGGCTACACCTTC
TRBV7-9	TRBD1	NA	TRBJ2-3	CASSSGQGIADTQYF	TGTGCCAGCAGCTCGGGACAGGGGATTGCAGATACGCAGTATTTT
TRBV14	NA	NA	TRBJ1-2	CASSQNRDGELSPPYGYTF	TGTGCCAGCAGCCAAAACCGGGACGGGGAGCTATCTCCCCCCTATGGCTACACCTTC
TRBV18	NA	NA	TRBJ1-2	CASSPGGDYGYTF	TGTGCCAGCTCACCGGGGGGAGACTATGGCTACACCTTC
TRBV30	NA	NA	TRBJ1-2	CAWSRPYPTRRDYGYTF	TGTGCCTGGAGCCGACCTTACCCCACGCGCAGGGACTATGGCTACACCTTC
TRBV28	NA	NA	TRBJ1-3	CASSLWWRATGNTIYF	TGTGCCAGCAGTTTATGGTGGAGGGCTACTGGAAACACCATATATTTT
TRBV28	NA	NA	TRBJ1-6	CASSRVDNSPLHF	TGTGCCAGCAGTCGTGTTGATAATTCACCCCTCCACTTT
TRBV7-3	TRBD1	NA	TRBJ1-4	CASSLRQGAVTNEKLFF	TGTGCCAGCAGCCTTCGACAGGGGGCCGTGACTAATGAAAAACTGTTTTTT
TRBV7-9	TRBD2	NA	TRBJ2-7	CASSPPGTSGARIDEQYF	TGTGCCAGCAGCCCGCCCGGGACTAGCGGGGCCCGTATCGACGAGCAGTACTTC
TRBV13	NA	once	TRBJ2-2	CASSLISEGVDTGELFF	TGTGCCAGCAGCTTAATATCGGAGGGGGTGGACACCGGGGAGCTGTTTTTT
TRBV11-2	NA	NA	TRBJ2-7	CASSPDPYEQYF	TGTGCCAGCAGCCCTGACCCCTACGAGCAGTACTTC
TRBV19	NA	NA	TRBJ1-1	CASSRGSRDTEAFF	TGTGCCAGTAGTCGAGGGTCAAGGGACACTGAAGCTTTCTTT
TRBV6-5	NA	NA	TRBJ1-1	CASSPLQGLVTEAFF	TGTGCCAGCAGCCCCCTCCAGGGATTGGTAACTGAAGCTTTCTTT
TRBV29-1	TRBD1	NA	TRBJ2-3	CSVLDRGTDTQYF	TGCAGCGTTCTCGACAGGGGCACAGATACGCAGTATTTT
TRBV11-2	NA	NA	TRBJ2-7	CASSFNYEQYF	TGTGCCAGCAGCTTCAACTACGAGCAGTACTTC
TRBV6-2/TRBV6-3	TRBD1	NA	TRBJ1-4	CASSTGTGKNEKLFF	TGTGCCAGCAGTACAGGGACAGGCAAAAATGAAAAACTGTTTTTT
TRBV4-1	TRBD2	NA	TRBJ2-1	CASSQDPSGGAGEQFF	TGCGCCAGCAGCCAAGATCCTAGCGGGGGGGCCGGTGAGCAGTTCTTC
TRBV30	TRBD1	NA	TRBJ2-1	CAWRLQGSYNEQFF	TGTGCCTGGAGGCTACAGGGGAGCTACAATGAGCAGTTCTTC
TRBV14	NA	NA	TRBJ2-3	CASSHTGGRWPLTDTQYF	TGTGCCAGCAGCCACACAGGCGGCAGGTGGCCGTTAACAGATACGCAGTATTTT
TRBV11-2	NA	NA	TRBJ2-3	CASSFLRGASTDTQYF	TGTGCCAGCAGCTTCTTACGGGGCGCAAGCACAGATACGCAGTATTTT
TRBV13	TRBD2	NA	TRBJ2-7	CASSPRPGLVDEQYF	TGTGCCAGCAGCCCCAGACCGGGACTAGTAGACGAGCAGTACTTC
TRBV6-5	TRBD2	few	TRBJ2-2	CASRKTSGNTGELFF	TGTGCCAGCAGGAAAACTAGCGGAAACACCGGGGAGCTGTTTTTT
TRBV4-1	NA	NA	TRBJ2-1	CASSLISGASYNEQFF	TGCGCCAGCAGTCTTATTTCAGGGGCCTCCTACAATGAGCAGTTCTTC